These T cell receptor beta chains were read from a single sample in a study of a mutant IDH1 vaccine in newly diagnosed glioma. The data were produced by immunoSEQ multiplex PCR, yet TCRdb's version contains in-frame clones alone and is incomplete. The sample records tens of thousands of clones, around 90% being singletons. Sequencing used PBMCs, obtained from a glioma patient treated with radiotherapy, temozolomide or both. The origin of the receptors is a man between 50 and 59 years old with glioma. CDR3s include the opening cysteine and the closing phenylalanine or tryptophan. A D gene is named only where the DNA matches it firmly. Clone size is stated in some rows and not others, as once, few, many or a class when expanded.

clone_size j_call d_call v_call cdr3_aa cdr3_nt
NA TRBJ1-3 NA TRBV27 CASSLVGGTGNTIYF TGTGCCAGCAGTCTCGTTGGGGGCACCGGAAACACCATATATTTT
NA TRBJ2-5 NA TRBV14 CASSQDVGARETQYF TGTGCCAGCAGCCAAGATGTTGGGGCGCGGGAGACCCAGTACTTC
NA TRBJ2-7 TRBD2 TRBV2 CASSDSGGAYEQYF TGTGCCAGCAGTGACAGCGGGGGGGCCTACGAGCAGTACTTC
NA TRBJ2-1 TRBD2 TRBV5-1 CATRLAGTSYNEQFF TGCGCCACCCGACTAGCGGGGACCTCCTACAATGAGCAGTTCTTC
NA TRBJ2-1 NA TRBV5-4 CASSHPQATYNEQFF TGTGCCAGCAGCCATCCCCAGGCAACCTACAATGAGCAGTTCTTC
few TRBJ1-2 NA TRBV18 CASSPSGVGRGYTF TGTGCCAGCTCACCATCAGGGGTTGGTCGAGGCTACACCTTC
NA TRBJ1-2 TRBD1 TRBV5-1 CASSLVGQRQGDYGYTF TGCGCCAGCAGCTTGGTGGGCCAGCGACAGGGCGACTATGGCTACACCTTC
NA TRBJ2-7 NA TRBV2 CASRGRFGAYEQYF TGTGCCAGCAGGGGACGTTTCGGCGCCTACGAGCAGTACTTC
NA TRBJ1-5 NA TRBV19 CASSTLGANSNQPQHF TGTGCCAGTAGTACCCTCGGGGCGAATAGCAATCAGCCCCAGCATTTT
NA TRBJ1-2 NA TRBV9 CASSVFGVNYGYTF TGTGCCAGCAGCGTATTCGGGGTTAACTATGGCTACACCTTC
NA TRBJ2-5 TRBD1 TRBV6-4 CASSEGTGRETQYF TGTGCCAGCAGCGAAGGGACAGGACGAGAGACCCAGTACTTC
NA TRBJ2-7 TRBD2 TRBV29-1 CSVEGASGGSSSYEQYF TGCAGCGTTGAAGGGGCTAGCGGGGGGTCCAGCTCCTACGAGCAGTACTTC
NA TRBJ2-7 TRBD1 TRBV27 CASSFLGQGFQSGYEQYF TGTGCCAGCAGTTTTTTGGGACAGGGGTTTCAGTCGGGCTACGAGCAGTACTTC
NA TRBJ2-1 TRBD1 TRBV7-8 CASSFLGTGVNEQFF TGTGCCAGCAGCTTCCTCGGGACAGGTGTCAATGAGCAGTTCTTC
NA TRBJ2-7 NA TRBV27 CASSFVPGPSYEQYF TGTGCCAGCAGTTTCGTGCCGGGACCGAGCTACGAGCAGTACTTC
NA TRBJ1-6 NA TRBV7-6 CASSFGRDNSPLHF TGTGCCAGCAGCTTCGGACGAGATAATTCACCCCTCCACTTT
NA TRBJ1-5 NA TRBV4-1 CASSQVWGRADQPQHF TGCGCCAGCAGCCAAGTATGGGGCCGCGCAGATCAGCCCCAGCATTTT
NA TRBJ2-1 TRBD2 TRBV19 CASSSERTSGRSYNEQFF TGTGCCAGTAGTTCTGAAAGGACTAGCGGGAGGTCCTACAATGAGCAGTTCTTC
once TRBJ2-3 NA TRBV6-6 CASSYSRAGGTDTQYF TGTGCCAGCAGTTACTCGAGGGCAGGGGGCACAGATACGCAGTATTTT
NA TRBJ2-5 NA TRBV18 CASSQGGQETQYF TGTGCCAGCTCACAGGGGGGACAAGAGACCCAGTACTTC
NA TRBJ1-1 NA TRBV7-2 CASSLDLKRAEAFF TGTGCCAGCAGCTTAGACCTCAAGAGGGCTGAAGCTTTCTTT
NA TRBJ1-3 NA TRBV5-6 CASSFLGNSGNTIYF TGTGCCAGCAGCTTTCTCGGGAACTCTGGAAACACCATATATTTT
NA TRBJ2-7 NA TRBV5-1 CASSLDSLTGPTKQYF TGCGCCAGCAGCTTGGATAGCTTAACCGGCCCTACGAAGCAGTACTTC
NA TRBJ2-7 NA TRBV6-6 CASSYAEDTSYEQYF TGTGCCAGCAGTTACGCAGAGGACACATCCTACGAGCAGTACTTC
NA TRBJ1-2 TRBD1 TRBV30 CAWSRPGQGHYGYTF TGTGCCTGGAGTAGGCCGGGACAGGGACATTATGGCTACACCTTC
once TRBJ2-2 NA TRBV5-1 CASSGYPDGSNTGELFF TGCGCCAGCAGCGGATACCCGGACGGTTCGAACACCGGGGAGCTGTTTTTT
few TRBJ2-7 NA TRBV27 CASSLKQGSYEQYF TGTGCCAGCAGTTTAAAACAGGGTTCCTACGAGCAGTACTTC
NA TRBJ2-3 NA TRBV18 CASSPGVADTQYF TGTGCCAGCTCACCCGGAGTTGCAGATACGCAGTATTTT
NA TRBJ2-7 NA TRBV7-9 CASSQPGTRGYEQYF TGTGCCAGCAGCCAACCCGGGACCCGAGGCTACGAGCAGTACTTC
NA TRBJ2-5 TRBD1 TRBV14 CASSQFGTGTKETQYF TGTGCCAGCAGCCAGTTCGGGACAGGGACGAAAGAGACCCAGTACTTC
NA TRBJ2-3 NA TRBV7-9 CASSRDSGGQYF TGTGCCAGCAGCCGGGACTCCGGGGGGCAGTATTTT
NA TRBJ1-2 TRBD1 TRBV29-1 CSVATGVNYGYTF TGCAGCGTCGCGACAGGGGTTAACTATGGCTACACCTTC
NA TRBJ2-3 NA TRBV7-3 CASRKGGVQTDTQYF TGTGCCAGCAGGAAAGGAGGGGTTCAAACAGATACGCAGTATTTT
NA TRBJ2-2 NA TRBV5-6 CASSLGTFANTGELFF TGTGCCAGCAGCTTGGGGACGTTCGCGAACACCGGGGAGCTGTTTTTT
NA TRBJ1-1 NA TRBV19 CASRRPGGAGGTEAFF TGTGCCAGTAGGCGCCCGGGAGGGGCTGGGGGCACTGAAGCTTTCTTT
NA TRBJ2-3 NA TRBV10-2 CASSSWYRTDTQYF TGCGCCAGCAGTTCCTGGTACCGCACAGATACGCAGTATTTT
NA TRBJ1-4 NA TRBV29-1 CSVRNEKLFF TGCAGCGTTCGAAATGAAAAACTGTTTTTT
few TRBJ1-5 TRBD1 TRBV6-1 CASRETGVGPQHF TGTGCCAGCAGGGAGACAGGGGTCGGCCCCCAGCATTTT
NA TRBJ2-5 NA TRBV7-8 CASSLLRTQQETQYF TGTGCCAGCAGCTTATTGCGGACACAGCAAGAGACCCAGTACTTC
NA TRBJ2-7 TRBD1 TRBV5-1 CASSLGTGPSYEQYF TGCGCCAGCAGCTTGGGGACAGGTCCCTCCTACGAGCAGTACTTC
NA TRBJ2-1 NA TRBV10-1 CASSETGDDEQFF TGCGCCAGCAGTGAGACCGGGGATGATGAGCAGTTCTTC
NA TRBJ2-7 NA TRBV19 CASSRGFGLYEQYF TGTGCCAGTAGCCGGGGGTTCGGATTATACGAGCAGTACTTC
few TRBJ1-5 NA TRBV7-6 CASSLVPGDSNQPQHF TGTGCCAGCAGCTTAGTCCCCGGGGATAGCAATCAGCCCCAGCATTTT
NA TRBJ1-2 TRBD1 TRBV6-5 CASSPGQGIRYTF TGTGCCAGCAGTCCGGGACAGGGGATTCGCTACACCTTC
NA TRBJ2-5 NA TRBV5-4 CASSPEWGGETQYF TGTGCCAGCAGCCCGGAATGGGGCGGGGAGACCCAGTACTTC
NA TRBJ1-1 NA TRBV6-1 CASSDLGYTEAFF TGTGCCAGCAGTGACTTGGGGTACACTGAAGCTTTCTTT
NA TRBJ2-7 NA TRBV7-6 CASSLGSLTYEQYF TGTGCCAGCAGCTTAGGTTCACTCACCTACGAGCAGTACTTC
NA TRBJ1-2 NA TRBV25-1 CASSEYGATSGYTF TGTGCCAGCAGTGAATACGGGGCTACAAGTGGCTACACCTTC
NA TRBJ1-4 NA TRBV4-2 CASSQEPRTNEKLFF TGTGCCAGCAGCCAAGAGCCGAGAACTAATGAAAAACTGTTTTTT
NA TRBJ2-5 NA TRBV9 CASSVGNSAQETQYF TGTGCCAGCAGCGTAGGCAATAGCGCTCAAGAGACCCAGTACTTC
NA TRBJ2-7 TRBD2 TRBV30 CAWSGDQRGLPYEQYF TGTGCCTGGAGCGGGGATCAGCGGGGCCTTCCCTACGAGCAGTACTTC
once TRBJ2-7 NA TRBV28 CASSLGTGEQYF TGTGCCAGCAGTTTGGGGACTGGGGAGCAGTACTTC
NA TRBJ2-1 NA TRBV6-1 CASSMQEGSGNEQFF TGTGCCAGCAGTATGCAGGAGGGTTCGGGCAATGAGCAGTTCTTC
NA TRBJ1-5 TRBD1 TRBV6-1 CASSGQGANQPQHF TGTGCCAGCAGTGGACAGGGGGCGAATCAGCCCCAGCATTTT
few TRBJ1-2 NA TRBV29-1 CSVVNPLIYGYTF TGCAGCGTTGTAAATCCCCTGATCTATGGCTACACCTTC
NA TRBJ2-5 NA TRBV11-1 CASSSRLEETQYF TGTGCCAGCAGCTCCAGACTCGAAGAGACCCAGTACTTC
NA TRBJ2-1 TRBD2 TRBV2 CASSDSSGGGGEQFF TGTGCCAGCAGTGACTCTAGCGGGGGGGGAGGAGAGCAGTTCTTC
NA TRBJ1-2 NA TRBV6-1 CASSERDYGYTF TGTGCCAGCAGTGAGCGGGACTATGGCTACACCTTC
NA TRBJ1-5 NA TRBV4-2 CASSQDNRHNQPQHF TGTGCCAGCAGCCAAGACAACCGGCACAATCAGCCCCAGCATTTT